This TCR beta chain was identified during a study of T cell responses to AZD1222 COVID-19 vaccine. Findings of the study overall: Nearly half of spike-specific TCRs reportedly go after variant regions that carry no mutations. Just 5 to 7 people given AZD1222 tested seropositive at baseline.

The repertoire was sequenced with immunoSEQ multiplex PCR; TCRdb's copy has only in-frame clones and lacks some. The repertoire holds 60,000 to 80,000 clones, about 85% seen once, with around 19% in the top ten. With regard to this clone: Its cognate antigen is unknown.

CDR3 size: 15 residues. Looked up from germline, CDR1 is LGHDT and CDR2 is YNNKEL (reference sequence). Deletions cut 0 bases from V and 5 bases from J, with 13 bases between. The chain combines TRBV3-1 (or the pseudogene TRBV3-2) with TRBJ2-5; a possible D gene is TRBD1 (6 bases). The sequences come from peripheral blood, collected on day 0 of AZD1222 vaccination. This TCR came from an adult in good health. The CDR3 nucleotides read TGTGCCAGCAGCCAAGAGTTTCGCAGGGGCGAGACCCAGTACTTC. Amino acids: CASSQEFRRGETQYF.